This section outlines one TCR beta chain sequence together with its context. The CDR3 spans 14 residues. Looked up from germline, CDR1 is SNHLY and CDR2 is FYNNEI. V was trimmed by 8 bases and J by 3 bases, leaving 17 bases between them. This entry comes from a study of radiotherapy plus CTLA-4 blockade in lung cancer. This table comes from immunoSEQ multiplex PCR, and its TCRdb copy is limited to in-frame clones, with some not included. The sample has 70,000 to 95,000 clones, under 85% seen once. The V and J genes are TRBV2 and TRBJ2-7, with no clear D. The sample in question was peripheral blood, obtained from a patient treated with radiotherapy plus ipilimumab. The clonotype originates from a human donor with non-small cell lung cancer that progressed on radiotherapy plus ipilimumab. The CDR3 DNA is TGTGCCAGCCAAAATGGACCGAGAGACTACGAGCAGTACTTC. Its translation is CASQNGPRDYEQYF.